Shown below are 23 T cell receptor beta chains from a single sample sequenced in a study of beta chain features in type 1 diabetes. What was sequenced were expressed TCRB transcripts, since all of the isolated RNA had been reverse transcribed. TCRdb's copy holds only in-frame clones and misses some; the assay was immunoSEQ multiplex PCR. There are about 150,000 clones in the sample; about 10% occur only once, and about 1.3% lies in the top ten. Material: naive CD4+ T cells from blood. The receptors were sampled from a young man in good health.

This clone turned up a few times. The rearrangement links TRBV4-1 to TRBJ1-4, with a possible D match to TRBD1 (5 bases). Trimming left V 5 bases short and J 0 bases short, with 10 bases between. The CDR3 runs to 15 residues. Per the germline V gene, CDR1 is MGHRA and CDR2 is YSYEKL. The CDR3 is CASSTGQATNEKLFF. The CDR3 nucleotides are TGCGCCAGCAGCACCGGACAAGCAACTAATGAAAAACTGTTTTTT.

The chain uses TRBV7-9 and TRBJ2-3; a weak D match, TRBD1 (6 bases). This CDR3 has 17 residues. Germline CDR1 is SEHNR and CDR2 is FQNEAQ (reference sequence). V shed 2 bases and J shed 1 base, with 16 bases lying between them. CDR3 nucleotide sequence: TGTGCCAGCAGCTTATACTCTGGGGGCGCGGGCACAGATACGCAGTATTTT. Amino acid sequence: CASSLYSGGAGTDTQYF. Full variable domain (rest looked up from reference TRBV7-9 and TRBJ2-3): DTGVSQNPRHKITKRGQNVTFRCDPISEHNRLYWYRQTLGQGPEFLTYFQNEAQLEKSRLLSDRFSAERPKGSFSTLEIQRTEQGDSAMYLCASSLYSGGAGTDTQYFGPGTRLTVL.

The chain employs TRBV11-2 and TRBJ1-5; tentatively, D is TRBD1 (5 bases). This CDR3 region has 14 residues. Trimming left V 0 bases short and J 3 bases short, with 6 bases between. The germline gives CDR1 SGHAT, CDR2 FQNNGV. The CDR3 here is CASSLEGANQPQHF. The CDR3 nucleotides read TGTGCCAGCAGCTTAGAAGGGGCCAATCAGCCCCAGCATTTT.

V usage is TRBV19 and J usage is TRBJ1-2; the D gene is possibly TRBD1 (6 bases). Germline CDR1 and CDR2: LNHDA and SQIVND (reference sequence). The CDR3 has 12 residues. V lost 6 bases and J lost 8, with 13 bases in between. CDR3 region: CASSEQGWGYTF. CDR3 DNA sequence: TGTGCCAGTAGCGAACAGGGTTGGGGCTACACCTTC.

This clone has only a few counts. The V call is TRBV28, the J call TRBJ2-7; TRBD1 matches at 9 bases. Germline-derived CDR1 and CDR2 are MDHEN and SYDVKM. Trimming cost V 5 bases and J 5 bases; bases outside gene matches: 7. This CDR3 region has 14 residues. The CDR3 nucleotides read TGTGCCAGCAGTCATAAACAGGGGGCCAACGAGCAGTACTTC. Protein product: CASSHKQGANEQYF.

The chain combines TRBV30 with TRBJ1-1; 8 bases map to TRBD1. The CDR3 runs 14 residues. Germline loops: CDR1 GTSNPN, CDR2 SVGIG (reference sequence). V was clipped by 3 bases and J by 0 bases; unmatched bases: 3. CDR3 nucleotides: TGTGCCTGGAGGCTGACAGGGGTGAACACTGAAGCTTTCTTT. Amino acid sequence: CAWRLTGVNTEAFF. The complete variable domain, with remaining parts taken from reference TRBV30 and TRBJ1-1, reads SQTIHQWPATLVQPVGSPLSLECTVEGTSNPNLYWYRQAAGRGLQLLFYSVGIGQISSEVPQNLSASRPQDRQFILSSKKLLLSDSGFYLCAWRLTGVNTEAFFGQGTRLTVV.

This chain connects TRBV27 to TRBJ2-7; D gene unclear. Trimming removed 0 bases from V and 3 bases from J, with 12 bases in between. The CDR3 sequence is 15 residues long. The germline V gene has CDR1 MNHEY and CDR2 SMNVEV (reference sequence). The CDR3 DNA sequence: TGTGCCAGCAGTTTATCGCCAGGTCTCCTCTACGAGCAGTACTTC. Its translation is CASSLSPGLLYEQYF.

The chain joins TRBV6-5 to TRBJ2-7, with 8 bases lining up with TRBD1. This CDR3 region has 16 residues. Trimming cost V 0 bases and J 3 bases; bases outside gene matches: 7. Germline assignment: CDR1 MNHEY and CDR2 SVGAGI. CDR3 nucleotides: TGTGCCAGCAGTTACTCGACACGGACAGGGAACTACGAGCAGTACTTC. It encodes CASSYSTRTGNYEQYF.

This sequence joins TRBV6-5 and TRBJ2-7; the match to TRBD2 covers 11 bases. The CDR3 consists of 15 residues. Looked up from germline, CDR1 is MNHEY and CDR2 is SVGAGI. Trimming cost V 6 bases and J 2 bases; bases outside gene matches: 6. The CDR3 protein is CASRPPGLAAYEQYF. The CDR3 nucleotides are TGTGCCAGCAGGCCCCCGGGACTAGCGGCCTACGAGCAGTACTTC.

This clone was found a few times. As DNA, the CDR3 is TGTGCCAGCAGCGGACGGAGGCCGATAAACACCATATATTTT. Its translation: CASSGRRPINTIYF. The chain uses TRBV28 and TRBJ1-3; no clear D. Germline CDR1 MDHEN, CDR2 SYDVKM. This CDR3 contains 14 residues. V gave up 6 bases and J gave up 6 bases, with 15 bases separating them.

At least ten counts were recorded for this clone. V is TRBV7-9 and J is TRBJ2-3, with 8 nucleotides matching TRBD2. Germline V CDR1 and CDR2: SEHNR, FQNEAQ (reference sequence). The CDR3 extends over 15 amino acids. V was pared by 3 bases and J by 4 bases, with 6 bases of the junction left unmatched. The CDR3 reads CASSFASGGPDTQYF. The CDR3 DNA reads TGTGCCAGCAGCTTCGCCAGCGGGGGTCCAGATACGCAGTATTTT. The variable domain in full, with the rest retrieved from reference TRBV7-9 and TRBJ2-3, is DTGVSQNPRHKITKRGQNVTFRCDPISEHNRLYWYRQTLGQGPEFLTYFQNEAQLEKSRLLSDRFSAERPKGSFSTLEIQRTEQGDSAMYLCASSFASGGPDTQYFGPGTRLTVL.

Comment on this clone: One end of the junction is discordant with germline, which a read error may explain. V is TRBV30 and J is TRBJ2-2; possible D gene TRBD1, 5 bases. CDR1 and CDR2 (germline): GTSNPN, SVGIG (reference sequence). The CDR3 covers 14 residues. The CDR3 sequence: CAWGAKGNIGELFF. CDR3 bases: TGTGCCTGGGGGGCGAAGGGTAACATCGGGGAGCTGTTTTTT.

The table lists this clone with many counts. V and J are TRBV7-9 and TRBJ2-3; a weak D match, TRBD2 (5 bases). Trimming removed 5 bases from V and 0 bases from J, with 12 bases in between. CDR1 SEHNR and CDR2 FQNEAQ come from the germline V gene (reference sequence). There are 15 residues in the CDR3. CDR3 region: CASSEFGGSTDTQYF. In DNA, the CDR3 is TGTGCCAGCAGCGAGTTTGGAGGAAGCACAGATACGCAGTATTTT.

The chain couples TRBV4-2 to TRBJ1-5; no firm D call. Germline V gene data show CDR1 as LGHNA and CDR2 as YNFKEQ. The CDR3 totals 16 residues. The V end lost 1 base, the J end lost 0 bases, and 10 bases lay between the germline ends. CDR3 residues: CASSQGNSHSNQPQHF. In DNA, the CDR3 is TGTGCCAGCAGCCAAGGTAACAGTCATAGCAATCAGCCCCAGCATTTT.

The chain links TRBV19 to TRBJ1-3, with D tentatively TRBD1 (6 bases). The CDR3 sequence is 13 residues long. V was clipped by 4 bases and J by 5 bases, with 9 bases between them. Germline CDR1 and CDR2: LNHDA and SQIVND (reference sequence). DNA of the CDR3: TGTGCCAGTAGTACACAGGGTAGAAACACCATATATTTT. Protein sequence: CASSTQGRNTIYF.

This clone occurred a few times. J is TRBJ1-3 and V is TRBV6-1; weak D call: TRBD1 (6 bases). The CDR3 runs to 15 residues. Germline V gene data show CDR1 as MNHNS and CDR2 as SASEGT. In nucleotides, the CDR3 is TGTGCGGGGGCGGGGGTGATCTCGTCTGGAAACACCATATATTTT. Its translation is CAGAGVISSGNTIYF.

The rearrangement links TRBV12-5 to TRBJ2-1; D possibly corresponds to TRBD2 (6 bases). CDR1 LGHNT and CDR2 FRNRAP come from the germline V gene. CDR3 length equals 18 residues. Trimming shortened V by 0 bases and J by 0 bases, and 15 bases separated the two germline ends. The CDR3 DNA reads TGTGCTAGTGGTTTGGTATTTTCCGCGGGGCCCTCCTACAATGAGCAGTTCTTC. Amino acid sequence: CASGLVFSAGPSYNEQFF.

In this sample, this clone turned up a few times. The rearrangement joins TRBV4-1 to TRBJ1-3; 7 nucleotides agree with TRBD1. Unmatched junction bases numbered 7, after V lost 1 base and J lost 1 base. The CDR3 length is 17 residues. Germline values: CDR1 MGHRA, CDR2 YSYEKL. The DNA of the CDR3 is TGCGCCAGCAGCCAAGCCCCCAGGGGGAATTCTGGAAACACCATATATTTT. Amino acids: CASSQAPRGNSGNTIYF.

The V call is TRBV2, the J call TRBJ1-2; D unresolved. Germline values: CDR1 SNHLY, CDR2 FYNNEI. V was clipped by 3 bases and J by 7 bases, with 9 bases between them. This CDR3 contains 12 residues. The CDR3 coding sequence is TGTGCCAGCAGTGAGAGGGTCTCTGGCTACACCTTC. Residues: CASSERVSGYTF.

The V call is TRBV5-1, the J call TRBJ2-3; TRBD1 aligns across 9 bases. J gave up 2 bases and V 4 bases, and 5 bases lay outside the gene matches. In germline, CDR1 is SGHRS, CDR2 YFSETQ. The CDR3 spans 15 residues. CDR3 region: CASSPGTGSTDTQYF. The CDR3 coding sequence is TGCGCCAGCAGCCCCGGGACAGGGTCCACAGATACGCAGTATTTT.

V gene TRBV7-9 combines with J gene TRBJ2-5; possibly TRBD2 for D (6 bases). CDR3 length: 17 residues. Germline V CDR1 and CDR2: SEHNR, FQNEAQ (reference sequence). V lost 1 base and J 1 base, leaving 16 bases between the germline ends. The CDR3 bases are TGTGCCAGCAGCTTAGGGTTCGGGGCGGGGACCCAAGAGACCCAGTACTTC. Translation: CASSLGFGAGTQETQYF.

In its sample, this clone was seen a few times. J is TRBJ1-4 and V is TRBV5-1; perhaps TRBD1 as D (6 bases). Germline V gene lookup returns CDR1 SGHRS and CDR2 YFSETQ. CDR3 size: 15 residues. Deletions cut 3 bases from V and 4 bases from J, with 13 bases between. For the CDR3, the DNA is TGCGCCAGCAGCTATGGAGGGGGGGATAATGAAAAACTGTTTTTT. Its protein product is CASSYGGGDNEKLFF.

The rearrangement links TRBV5-1 to TRBJ2-5, with D tentatively TRBD2 (5 bases). The CDR3 loop spans 14 amino acids. V lost 0 bases to trimming and J lost 2 bases, with 8 bases between them. The germline V gene encodes CDR1 SGHRS and CDR2 YFSETQ. The CDR3 sequence is CASSLAGLQETQYF. The CDR3 region has the DNA TGCGCCAGCAGCTTGGCGGGGTTACAAGAGACCCAGTACTTC.